This T cell receptor (beta chain) was observed in a study of CD8 T cells in ankylosing spondylitis. Study conclusions and caveats: The authors reported significant enrichment of disease-linked clones in matched ankylosing spondylitis synovial fluid. For ankylosing spondylitis blood, a TCR beta motif of seven to nine highly homologous variants appeared characteristic. Both synovial fluid and blood in reactive arthritis had previously been reported to carry some motif variants.

This CDR3 spans 13 amino acids. The V gene's germline CDR1 is DFQATT and CDR2 SNEGSKA (reference sequence). Trimming took off 1 base at V and 8 bases at J, with 11 bases between the two ends. TCRdb called the 5' RACE reads again in MiXCR, with one record for every CDR3 protein. The profile shows a few hundred thousand distinct CDR3 sequences, approximately 8.2% of them singletons. As to this clonotype: Its matching antigen is unknown.

Sequenced: blood, either unsorted or a sorted T cell fraction (not recorded which). The rearrangement links TRBV20-1 to TRBJ1-4; perhaps TRBD1 as D (5 bases). The receptor was isolated from a male donor with ankylosing spondylitis. The CDR3 DNA is TGCAGTGCTAGAGGTCAGGGTGGAGAAAAACTGTTTTTT. This codes for CSARGQGGEKLFF.